The text below deals with one T cell receptor (beta chain). Its specificity is unknown. The sample belongs to a study of human thymus T cells. Broader study findings: Thymic and blood repertoires seemed to favor certain V and J genes.

Using immunoSEQ multiplex PCR, the repertoire was profiled, and TCRdb retains in-frame clones only, with some absent. Among around 44,000 clones listed, 85% to 95% were seen once. This CDR3 is built from 15 residues. The trim removed 5 bases at V and 4 bases at J, leaving 9 bases unmatched. Germline CDR1 reads MDHEN; CDR2 reads SYDVKM. Sequenced sample: blood. This TCR came from a boy in the first two years of life with a congenital heart defect but otherwise immunologically healthy. The chain uses TRBV28 and TRBJ2-5; TRBD1 matches 8 bases. The CDR3 region is CASSQRTGTVETQYF. CDR3 bases: TGTGCCAGCAGTCAAAGGACAGGGACGGTAGAGACCCAGTACTTC.